This record concerns one T cell receptor beta chain sequence. Here immunoSEQ multiplex PCR was the method, and the copy in TCRdb shows in-frame clones only, minus some. The table lists more than 95,000 clones, about 90% of them singletons, with approximately 1.1% in the top ten. The data derive from a study of T cell responses to AZD1222 COVID-19 vaccine. CDR3 length: 15 residues. Trimming pared 2 bases from V and 0 bases from J, leaving 8 bases between. The germline CDR1 and CDR2 sequences are KGHSH and LQKENI. The source was peripheral blood, collected on day 0 of AZD1222 vaccination. This receptor was identified in an adult in good health. V and J are TRBV18 and TRBJ2-1, with D tentatively TRBD1 (6 bases). The CDR3 DNA reads as TGTGCCAGCTCACCAGGGACAACCTCCTACAATGAGCAGTTCTTC. It specifies CASSPGTTSYNEQFF.